This entry concerns a single TCR beta chain. What it recognizes is unknown. Samples each yielded at least 6 micrograms of total RNA. This entry belongs to a study of blood T cells in healthy people across ages. Next came a second PCR, run for about 6 to 12 cycles, which used a sample-barcoded 5' primer along with a J-beta primer mix. TCRdb reprocessed the 5' RACE reads with MiXCR, giving one entry per CDR3 protein. The sample consists of 600,000 to 650,000 distinct CDR3 sequences, roughly 53% of them appearing once. This CDR3 contains 16 residues. CDR1 SGHRS and CDR2 YFSETQ come from the germline V gene. V lost 4 bases and J 0 bases, leaving 11 bases between the germline ends. Overall study results and limits: TCR beta diversity tracked closely with naive T cell percentage.

The rearrangement joins TRBV5-1 to TRBJ2-6; D remains ambiguous. Sequenced material: blood. The origin of this receptor is a man aged 60 to 69 in good health. Here the CDR3 DNA reads TGCGCCAGCAGCAACCTGCAGAGCTCTGGGGCCAACGTCCTGACTTTC. It specifies CASSNLQSSGANVLTF. Complete variable domain (other parts from reference TRBV5-1 and TRBJ2-6): KAGVTQTPRYLIKTRGQQVTLSCSPISGHRSVSWYQQTPGQGLQFLFEYFSETQRNKGNFPGRFSGRQFSNSRSEMNVSTLELGDSALYLCASSNLQSSGANVLTFGAGSRLTVL.